The 14 T cell receptor beta chains below all came from one sample that was sequenced in a study of T cell responses to AZD1222 COVID-19 vaccine. Libraries were prepared by immunoSEQ multiplex PCR; TCRdb keeps only in-frame clonotypes and omits some of them. Altogether 180,000 or so clones are present, just over 85% being singletons, with the ten largest covering 7.5% to 9.5%. Sequences were derived from peripheral blood, sampled on day 0 of AZD1222 vaccination. These receptors all stem from an adult in good health.

CDR3 sequence: CASSEFQPTNEKLFF. In DNA, the CDR3 is TGTGCCAGCAGTGAATTCCAGCCCACTAATGAAAAACTGTTTTTT. The genes are TRBV2 and TRBJ1-4; D not resolved. The CDR3 totals 15 residues. Germline-derived CDR1 and CDR2 are SNHLY and FYNNEI. Trimming removed 2 bases from V and 2 bases from J, with 9 bases in between.

This sequence joins TRBV18 and TRBJ1-5; 9 bases agree with TRBD1. The CDR3 extends over 16 amino acids. In germline, CDR1 is KGHSH, CDR2 LQKENI. V shed 3 bases and J 6 bases; nucleotides not matched to a gene: 9. The chain's CDR3 is CASSPSGGQGGQPQHF. Written as DNA, the CDR3 is TGTGCCAGCTCACCTTCGGGGGGACAGGGAGGTCAGCCCCAGCATTTT.

The rearrangement uses TRBV12-3 or TRBV12-4 and TRBJ2-1; no clear D gene. This CDR3 spans 11 amino acids. Trimming cost V 2 bases and J 13 bases, with 9 bases left between them. CDR3 in amino acids: CASSLRSEQFF. As DNA, the CDR3 is TGTGCCAGCAGTTTAAGGTCGGAACAGTTCTTC.

The V call is TRBV27, the J call TRBJ2-7, with 7 bases lining up with TRBD1. V lost 3 bases to trimming and J lost 3 bases; unmatched junction nucleotides: 2. The CDR3 has 13 residues. Per the germline V gene, CDR1 is MNHEY and CDR2 is SMNVEV (reference sequence). DNA of the CDR3: TGTGCCAGCAGTTTCCGGACAGGCTACGAGCAGTACTTC. This encodes CASSFRTGYEQYF.

The chain employs TRBV27 and TRBJ1-6; D call uncertain. Germline CDR1 MNHEY, CDR2 SMNVEV (reference sequence). V was shortened by 7 bases and J by 9 bases, with 16 bases between the two germline ends. This CDR3 comprises 14 residues. CDR3 protein: CASTRRGRGSPLHF. As DNA, the CDR3 is TGTGCCAGCACTCGCCGAGGGCGAGGTTCACCCCTCCACTTT.

This CDR3 is CASSKDRGGGDTQYF. The CDR3 coding sequence is TGTGCCAGCAGCAAGGACAGGGGGGGTGGAGATACGCAGTATTTT. The V call is TRBV2, the J call TRBJ2-3, with 10 bases fitting TRBD1. The CDR3 runs to 15 residues. CDR1 and CDR2 from the germline V gene are SNHLY and FYNNEI. The ends lost 6 bases at V and 5 bases at J; junction bases unmatched: 8. Full variable domain (rest looked up from reference TRBV2 and TRBJ2-3): EPEVTQTPSHQVTQMGQEVILRCVPISNHLYFYWYRQILGQKVEFLVSFYNNEISEKSEIFDDQFSVERPDGSNFTLKIRSTKLEDSAMYFCASSKDRGGGDTQYFGPGTRLTVL.

This rearrangement joins TRBV7-9 to TRBJ2-5; TRBD1 agrees at 7 bases. The CDR3 consists of 14 residues. V was pared by 4 bases and J by 2 bases, with 4 bases of the junction left unmatched. Germline CDR1 and CDR2: SEHNR and FQNEAQ (reference sequence). The chain's CDR3 is CASSSRDRQETQYF. In nucleotides, the CDR3 is TGTGCCAGCAGCTCACGGGACAGACAAGAGACCCAGTACTTC.

V usage is TRBV4-1 and J usage is TRBJ1-3; D is perhaps TRBD1 (5 bases). Germline loops: CDR1 MGHRA, CDR2 YSYEKL. V gave up 4 bases and J gave up 1 base, with 11 bases separating them. The CDR3 sequence is 15 residues long. The CDR3 DNA follows: TGCGCCAGCAGCCTCCAGGGAGGGTCTGGAAACACCATATATTTT. Protein sequence: CASSLQGGSGNTIYF.

Note on this clone: Other DNA sequences within the sample encode an identical CDR3. The V and J genes are TRBV5-1 and TRBJ1-3; no reliable D call. CDR3 length: 14 amino acids. Germline V gene data show CDR1 as SGHRS and CDR2 as YFSETQ. Trimming stripped 2 bases from V and 4 bases from J, with 10 bases between. CDR3 nucleotide sequence: TGCGCCAGCAGCTTCGAGGGTAGCGGAAACACCATATATTTT. This codes for CASSFEGSGNTIYF.

The chain employs TRBV4-2 and TRBJ2-7, with TRBD1 identical over 7 bases. Losses at the gene ends were 1 base for V and 4 bases for J; bases not matched to a gene: 7. CDR3 length: 15 amino acids. Germline V gene sequence: CDR1 LGHNA, CDR2 YNFKEQ. The CDR3 DNA reads TGTGCCAGCAGCCAAGTCGAGGGGGCGAGGTACGAGCAGTACTTC. Its protein is CASSQVEGARYEQYF.

The rearrangement uses TRBV7-2 and TRBJ2-7; either TRBD1 or TRBD2 may supply D (5 bases each). The V gene lost 0 bases and the J gene lost 6 bases, with 6 bases spanning the gap. Looked up from germline, CDR1 is SGHTA and CDR2 is FQGNSA. The CDR3 totals 12 residues. The CDR3 protein is CASSLAGAEQYF. CDR3 sequence (DNA): TGTGCCAGCAGCTTAGCCGGGGCCGAGCAGTACTTC.

In its sample, this clone was seen a few times. This chain links TRBV15 with TRBJ2-1; D is unresolved. Trimming took 5 bases from V and 9 from J, leaving 14 bases between them. The CDR3 spans 13 residues. The germline V gene has CDR1 LNHNV and CDR2 YYDKDF (reference sequence). The CDR3 region has the DNA TGTGCCACCAGCGGTTCGGCCTCCAGTGAGCAGTTCTTC. It codes for CATSGSASSEQFF. The variable domain in full, completed from reference TRBV15 and TRBJ2-1, reads DAMVIQNPRYQVTQFGKPVTLSCSQTLNHNVMYWYQQKSSQAPKLLFHYYDKDFNNEADTPDNFQSRRPNTSFCFLDIRSPGLGDTAMYLCATSGSASSEQFFGPGTRLTVL.

The V and J genes are TRBV4-1 and TRBJ1-2; unclear D gene. CDR3 size: 14 residues. CDR1 and CDR2 from the germline V gene are MGHRA and YSYEKL. Trimming shortened V by 1 base and J by 4 bases, and 10 bases separated the two germline ends. CDR3 sequence (DNA): TGCGCCAGCAGCCAAGTGGCGGGCAGCTATGGCTACACCTTC. Its protein is CASSQVAGSYGYTF.

This clone was seen only once. The rearrangement joins TRBV10-3 to TRBJ1-1; D gene unclear. Germline loops: CDR1 ENHRY, CDR2 SYGVKD. This CDR3 is built from 18 residues. Trimming took off 8 bases at V and 1 base at J, with 26 bases between the two ends. The CDR3 loop is CAIGYFSSRGGGNTEAFF. The DNA for the CDR3 is TGTGCCATCGGCTACTTCTCATCCCGGGGAGGTGGGAACACTGAAGCTTTCTTT.